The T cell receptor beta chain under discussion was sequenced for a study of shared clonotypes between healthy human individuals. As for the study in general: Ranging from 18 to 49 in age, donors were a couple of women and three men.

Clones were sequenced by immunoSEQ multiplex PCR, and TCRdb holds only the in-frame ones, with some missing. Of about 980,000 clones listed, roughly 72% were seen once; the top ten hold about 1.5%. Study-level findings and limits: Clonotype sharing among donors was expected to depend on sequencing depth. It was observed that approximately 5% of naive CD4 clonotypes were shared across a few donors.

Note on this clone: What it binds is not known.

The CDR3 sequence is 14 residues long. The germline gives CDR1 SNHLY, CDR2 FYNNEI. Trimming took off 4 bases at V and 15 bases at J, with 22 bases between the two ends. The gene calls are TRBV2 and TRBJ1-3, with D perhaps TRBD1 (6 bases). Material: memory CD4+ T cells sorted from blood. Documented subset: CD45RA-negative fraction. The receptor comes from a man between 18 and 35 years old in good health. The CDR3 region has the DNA TGTGCCAGCAGTGTCTCCGGACAGTGGGCCCGGGGATATTTT. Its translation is CASSVSGQWARGYF.